These T cell receptor beta chains were read from a single sample in a study of CD8+CD57+ T cells in acquired aplastic anemia. TCRdb passed the reads through MiXCR, listing each CDR3 protein once. The sample records about 150,000 distinct CDR3 sequences, less than 60% being singletons. Sequenced input: sorted CD4+, CD8+, or CD8+CD57+ T cells (not recorded which) from PBMCs. The receptors were gathered from a human donor with aplastic anemia. Both conserved end residues are part of each CDR3. Fields, in order: D gene, V gene, clone size, J gene, CDR3 DNA, CDR3 protein. D genes are given only for firm matches. Only part of the rows carry a size: once, few, many, or a class if the clone is expanded.

TRBD2,TRBV20-1,-,TRBJ2-5,TGCAGTGCTAGAGTTGCGCTAGCGGGGGAAGAGACCCAGTACTTC,CSARVALAGEETQYF
-,TRBV24-1,-,TRBJ1-1,TGTGCCACCAGAGAGACAGTGAACACTGAAGCTTTCTTT,CATRETVNTEAFF
-,TRBV5-4,few,TRBJ2-2,TGTGCCAGCAGCTTTAGCGGTGTGAACACCGGGGAGCTGTTTTTT,CASSFSGVNTGELFF
-,TRBV12-3/TRBV12-4,many,TRBJ1-5,TGTGCCAGCAGACCGAGTAATCAGCCCCAGCATTTT,CASRPSNQPQHF
-,TRBV14,once,TRBJ1-1,TGTGCCAGCAGCCAAAACTGGGGGCCCGCTTTCTTT,CASSQNWGPAFF
TRBD1,TRBV6-1,many,TRBJ1-2,TGTGCCAGCAGTACAGGGGGCGGATCTGTGGGCTACACCTTC,CASSTGGGSVGYTF
-,TRBV4-3,-,TRBJ1-1,TGCGCCAACAGCCAAGATTTAAAGGATGGCACTGAAGCTTTCTTT,CANSQDLKDGTEAFF
TRBD1,TRBV5-1,many,TRBJ2-6,TGCGCCAGCAGCGGGACAGTTGTCTCTGGGGCCAACGTCCTGACTTTC,CASSGTVVSGANVLTF
TRBD1,TRBV4-2,once,TRBJ1-3,TGTGCCAGCAGTCCGACAGGGACTGGAAACACCATATATTTT,CASSPTGTGNTIYF
-,TRBV29-1,many,TRBJ1-5,TGCAGCGTAGGAGGGACGGGGGATCAGCCCCAGCATTTT,CSVGGTGDQPQHF
-,TRBV15,-,TRBJ1-2,TGTGCCACCAGCAGAGTGGCAGGGTATGGGGCTAACTATGGCTACACCTTC,CATSRVAGYGANYGYTF
-,TRBV10-3,-,TRBJ2-7,TGTGCCATCAGCCAGGACTACGAGCAGTACTTC,CAISQDYEQYF
TRBD1,TRBV7-2,many,TRBJ2-1,TGTGCCAGCAGCTTAGGGACAGGGGGCAACAAGCAGTTCTTC,CASSLGTGGNKQFF
TRBD1,TRBV20-1,-,TRBJ2-6,TGCAGTGCTGCTCAGGGGGCGGGCGGGGCCAACGTCCTGACTTTC,CSAAQGAGGANVLTF
TRBD1,TRBV2,many,TRBJ1-1,TGTGCCAGCAGTTGGACAGGGAAGGCCACTGAAGCTTTCTTT,CASSWTGKATEAFF
TRBD1,TRBV7-9,-,TRBJ1-2,TGTGCCAGCAGCTTAGCGCTTGGGACAGGGGTAAACTATGGCTACACCTTC,CASSLALGTGVNYGYTF
TRBD1,TRBV5-1,many,TRBJ1-1,TGCGCCAGCAGCGGCGGACAGGGGGTGAACACTGAAGCTTTCTTT,CASSGGQGVNTEAFF
TRBD2,TRBV11-2,many,TRBJ2-3,TGTGCCAGCAACTTGGGCCGACTAGCCCTCACAGATACGCAGTATTTT,CASNLGRLALTDTQYF
-,TRBV12-5,-,TRBJ2-1,TGTGCTAATGGCTTCGGGTTGAGCTCCTACAATGAGCAGTTCTTC,CANGFGLSSYNEQFF
-,TRBV11-2,many,TRBJ2-5,TGTGCCAGCAGCTTAATAAGGGGGACGCAAGAGACCCAGTACTTC,CASSLIRGTQETQYF
-,TRBV6-1,-,TRBJ1-4,TGTGCCAGCGTGGGGGGCCGGGGTGAAAAACTGTTTTTT,CASVGGRGEKLFF
TRBD2,TRBV24-1,many,TRBJ2-3,TGTGCCACCAGTGATCCAGGACTAGCGGGAGGCCCAGGGTCGGATACGCAGTATTTT,CATSDPGLAGGPGSDTQYF
-,TRBV25-1,-,TRBJ1-5,TGTGCCAGCAGTGAATCCGATAAATATCAGCCCCAGCATTTT,CASSESDKYQPQHF
-,TRBV5-1,few,TRBJ2-2,TGCGCCAGCAGCTTGTCCCTAGTGGGGGGCCGGATGGGGGAGCTGTTTTTT,CASSLSLVGGRMGELFF
TRBD1,TRBV10-3,-,TRBJ1-4,TGTGCCATCAGTCCGGGACAGGGAGGAGAAAAACTGTTTTTT,CAISPGQGGEKLFF